This passage covers 3 T cell receptor beta chains from one sample sequenced in a study of control samples from healthy donors and cancer patients. The table came from immunoSEQ multiplex PCR; TCRdb's copy has only in-frame clones and leaves some out. The sample includes about 44,000 clones, 70% of them seen just once. The sequenced material came from formalin-fixed, paraffin-embedded tissue. Every receptor here comes from a male donor with melanoma.

The count of this clone is one. V usage is TRBV6-5 and J usage is TRBJ2-5, with 10 bases fitting TRBD1. The length of the CDR3 is 15 residues. J gave up 9 bases and V 7 bases, and 14 bases lay outside the gene matches. Germline-derived CDR1 and CDR2 are MNHEY and SVGAGI. CDR3 loop: CASTLTGGTGQAQYF. Here the CDR3 DNA reads TGTGCCAGCACCCTGACAGGGGGCACTGGCCAGGCCCAGTACTTC.

This clone has just a few counts. The chain couples TRBV11-2 to TRBJ2-2; 8 nucleotides line up with TRBD2. This CDR3 region has 14 residues. J gave up 5 bases and V 3 bases, and 2 bases lay outside the gene matches. In germline, CDR1 is SGHAT, CDR2 FQNNGV. CDR3 bases: TGTGCCAGCAGCTTGTTAGCGGGAACCGGGGAGCTGTTTTTT. Protein: CASSLLAGTGELFF.

The chain joins TRBV24-1 to TRBJ1-5; 8 positions match TRBD1. Trimming at V came to 3 bases and at J to 0 bases, leaving 3 bases not matched to a gene. Germline V CDR1 and CDR2: KGHDR, SFDVKD. The CDR3 extends over 16 amino acids. CDR3 coding DNA: TGTGCCACCAGTGATAAGGGACAGGATAGCAATCAGCCCCAGCATTTT. Amino acid sequence: CATSDKGQDSNQPQHF.